The rows below give T cell receptor beta chains drawn from one sample of a study of T cell responses to AZD1222 COVID-19 vaccine. Assay: immunoSEQ multiplex PCR; the TCRdb copy retains only in-frame clones and omits some. The sample has roughly 100,000 clones; around 91% are singletons. Sequenced here: peripheral blood, sampled on day 0 of AZD1222 vaccination. The origin of the receptors is an adult in good health. The CDR3 runs from the conserved cysteine through the conserved F or W. The order of the fields is clone size, D gene, J gene, V gene, CDR3 protein, CDR3 DNA. A D gene is named only where the DNA matches it firmly. Clone size is stated in some rows and not others, as once, few, many or a class when expanded.

abundance: NA
d_gene: NA
j_gene: TRBJ1-1
v_gene: TRBV28
CDR3aa: CASTLSQSEAFF
CDR3nt: TGTGCCAGCACCCTGTCACAGAGTGAAGCTTTCTTT

abundance: once
d_gene: NA
j_gene: TRBJ2-2
v_gene: TRBV7-9
CDR3aa: CASSLAGELFF
CDR3nt: TGTGCCAGCAGCCTGGCCGGGGAGCTGTTTTTT

abundance: NA
d_gene: TRBD1
j_gene: TRBJ1-2
v_gene: TRBV3-1/TRBV3-2
CDR3aa: CASSQDRNPEDRENYGYTF
CDR3nt: TGTGCCAGCAGCCAAGATCGTAATCCTGAGGACAGGGAAAACTATGGCTACACCTTC

abundance: once
d_gene: NA
j_gene: TRBJ1-5
v_gene: TRBV28
CDR3aa: CASRLRDAPTQPQHF
CDR3nt: TGTGCCAGCAGGCTCCGAGACGCCCCGACTCAGCCCCAGCATTTT

abundance: NA
d_gene: TRBD2
j_gene: TRBJ2-3
v_gene: TRBV7-2
CDR3aa: CASSLELAGSTDTQYF
CDR3nt: TGTGCCAGCAGCTTAGAATTAGCGGGGTCCACAGATACGCAGTATTTT

abundance: NA
d_gene: TRBD2
j_gene: TRBJ2-2
v_gene: TRBV19
CDR3aa: CASSPGLGTTGELFF
CDR3nt: TGTGCCAGCTCTCCGGGACTAGGGACAACCGGGGAGCTGTTTTTT

abundance: NA
d_gene: NA
j_gene: TRBJ2-5
v_gene: TRBV5-1
CDR3aa: CASSLGYRTDQETQYF
CDR3nt: TGCGCCAGCAGCTTGGGTTATCGGACAGACCAAGAGACCCAGTACTTC

abundance: NA
d_gene: TRBD1
j_gene: TRBJ2-5
v_gene: TRBV24-1
CDR3aa: CATSDSNPPGQGEETQYF
CDR3nt: TGTGCCACCAGTGATTCCAACCCCCCGGGACAGGGAGAAGAGACCCAGTACTTC

abundance: NA
d_gene: NA
j_gene: TRBJ1-5
v_gene: TRBV5-1
CDR3aa: CASSLGTAGNQPQHF
CDR3nt: TGCGCCAGCAGCCTAGGGACCGCGGGTAATCAGCCCCAGCATTTT

abundance: NA
d_gene: NA
j_gene: TRBJ2-5
v_gene: TRBV7-7
CDR3aa: CASSSEGGIAHKTQYF
CDR3nt: TGTGCCAGCAGCTCCGAAGGGGGGATAGCTCATAAGACCCAGTACTTC

abundance: NA
d_gene: NA
j_gene: TRBJ1-6
v_gene: TRBV19
CDR3aa: CASKSLHPPNSPLHF
CDR3nt: TGTGCCAGTAAGTCCCTTCACCCTCCGAATTCACCCCTCCACTTT